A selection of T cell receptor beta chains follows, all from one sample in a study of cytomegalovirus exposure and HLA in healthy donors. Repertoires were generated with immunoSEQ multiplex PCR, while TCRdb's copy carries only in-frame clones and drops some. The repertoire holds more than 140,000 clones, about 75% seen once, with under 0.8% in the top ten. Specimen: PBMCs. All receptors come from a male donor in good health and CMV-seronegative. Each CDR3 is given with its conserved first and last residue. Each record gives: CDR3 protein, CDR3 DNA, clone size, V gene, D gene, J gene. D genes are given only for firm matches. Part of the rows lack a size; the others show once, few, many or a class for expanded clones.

CASSTDRGSGEAFF	TGTGCCAGTAGTACGGACAGGGGGTCGGGTGAAGCTTTCTTT	-	TRBV19	TRBD1	TRBJ1-1
CSSSPRGGEQYF	TGTTCCAGCAGCCCGCGAGGGGGCGAGCAGTACTTC	once	TRBV7-9	-	TRBJ2-7
CASSPGTGNYEQYF	TGCGCCAGCAGCCCCGGGACAGGGAACTACGAGCAGTACTTC	few	TRBV4-1	TRBD1	TRBJ2-7
CASSSGDRGFGYTF	TGTGCCAGCAGTTCGGGGGACAGGGGGTTTGGCTACACCTTC	-	TRBV27	TRBD1	TRBJ1-2
CASSPRTGVTGELFF	TGTGCCAGCAGCCCTAGGACAGGGGTCACCGGGGAGCTGTTTTTT	-	TRBV7-2	TRBD1	TRBJ2-2
CASSLAGTSGRRNEQFF	TGTGCCAGCAGCTTAGCGGGGACTAGCGGGAGACGGAATGAGCAGTTCTTC	-	TRBV7-9	TRBD2	TRBJ2-1
CASSRKQGPQETQYF	TGTGCCAGCAGTCGAAAACAGGGCCCTCAAGAGACCCAGTACTTC	-	TRBV25-1	-	TRBJ2-5
CASSSSGLAGSGDTQYF	TGTGCCAGCAGCTCCTCGGGACTAGCGGGGTCGGGGGATACGCAGTATTTT	-	TRBV7-2	TRBD2	TRBJ2-3
CASSQDSWTSASGYTF	TGCGCCAGCAGCCAAGATTCATGGACAAGTGCAAGTGGCTACACCTTC	-	TRBV4-1	-	TRBJ1-2
CASSQPRDRGHEQYF	TGTGCCAGCAGCCAACCCCGGGACAGGGGGCACGAGCAGTACTTC	-	TRBV7-2	TRBD1	TRBJ2-7
CASSQVPAWTSGRTYNEQFF	TGCGCCAGCAGCCAAGTACCCGCCTGGACTAGCGGGAGAACCTACAATGAGCAGTTCTTC	-	TRBV4-3	TRBD2	TRBJ2-1
CATRQGFEQYF	TGTGCCACCCGGCAGGGGTTCGAGCAGTACTTC	-	TRBV19	-	TRBJ2-7
CASSLQGPWTGELFF	TGTGCCAGCAGCTTGCAGGGGCCATGGACCGGGGAGCTGTTTTTT	once	TRBV11-3	-	TRBJ2-2
CASSRGQGERETQYF	TGTGCCAGCAGCCGAGGACAGGGCGAGCGGGAGACCCAGTACTTC	-	TRBV5-4	TRBD1	TRBJ2-5
CASSVAQNSYEQYF	TGTGCCAGCAGCGTAGCACAGAACTCCTACGAGCAGTACTTC	-	TRBV9	-	TRBJ2-7
CASSFSGSPQETQYF	TGCGCCAGCAGCTTTAGCGGGAGCCCCCAAGAGACCCAGTACTTC	-	TRBV5-1	TRBD2	TRBJ2-5
CASSPDGVSSYEQYF	TGCGCCAGCAGCCCGGACGGGGTAAGCTCCTACGAGCAGTACTTC	-	TRBV5-1	-	TRBJ2-7
CASSTGLLYGYTF	TGTGCCAGCTCGACAGGGCTCCTCTATGGCTACACCTTC	-	TRBV27	TRBD1	TRBJ1-2